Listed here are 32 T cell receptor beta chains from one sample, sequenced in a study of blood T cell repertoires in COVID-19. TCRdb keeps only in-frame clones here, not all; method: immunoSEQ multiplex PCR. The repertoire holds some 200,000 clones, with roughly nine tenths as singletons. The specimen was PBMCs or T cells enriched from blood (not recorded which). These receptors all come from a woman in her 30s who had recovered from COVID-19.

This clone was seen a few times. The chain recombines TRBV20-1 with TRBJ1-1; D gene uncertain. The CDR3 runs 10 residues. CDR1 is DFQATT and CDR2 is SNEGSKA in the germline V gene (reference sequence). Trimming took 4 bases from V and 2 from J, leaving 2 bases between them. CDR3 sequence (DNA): TGCAGTGCTACAAACACTGAAGCTTTCTTT. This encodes CSATNTEAFF.

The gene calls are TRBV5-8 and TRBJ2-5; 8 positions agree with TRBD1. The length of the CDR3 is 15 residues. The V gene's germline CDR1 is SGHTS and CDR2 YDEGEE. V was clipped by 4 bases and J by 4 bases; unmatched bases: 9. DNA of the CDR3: TGTGCCAGCAGCGGAAACAGGGGGAAAGGAGAGACCCAGTACTTC. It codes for CASSGNRGKGETQYF.

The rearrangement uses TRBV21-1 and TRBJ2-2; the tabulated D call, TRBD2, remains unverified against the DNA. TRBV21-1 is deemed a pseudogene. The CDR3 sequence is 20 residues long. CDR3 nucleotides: TGTGCCAGCAGCACTCAAGCGGGCCTAGCGGGGGGGATTAACACCGGGGAGCTGTTTTTT. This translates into CASSTQAGLAGGINTGELFF.

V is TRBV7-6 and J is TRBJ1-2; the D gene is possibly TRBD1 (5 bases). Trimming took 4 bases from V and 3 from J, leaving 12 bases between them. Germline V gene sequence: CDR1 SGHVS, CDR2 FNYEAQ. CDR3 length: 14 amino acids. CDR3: CASSSRGGDYGYTF. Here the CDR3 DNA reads TGTGCCAGCAGCTCGCGCGGAGGGGACTATGGCTACACCTTC. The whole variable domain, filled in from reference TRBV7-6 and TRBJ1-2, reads GAGVSQSPRYKVTKRGQDVALRCDPISGHVSLYWYRQALGQGPEFLTYFNYEAQQDKSGLPNDRFSAERPEGSISTLTIQRTEQRDSAMYRCASSSRGGDYGYTFGSGTRLTVV.

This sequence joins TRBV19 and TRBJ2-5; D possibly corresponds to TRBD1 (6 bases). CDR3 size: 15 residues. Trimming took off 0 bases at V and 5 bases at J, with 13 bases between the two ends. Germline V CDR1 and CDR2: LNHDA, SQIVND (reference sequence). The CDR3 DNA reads TGTGCCAGTAGTATAGAAATCGGACAGTTGGAGACCCAGTACTTC. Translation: CASSIEIGQLETQYF.

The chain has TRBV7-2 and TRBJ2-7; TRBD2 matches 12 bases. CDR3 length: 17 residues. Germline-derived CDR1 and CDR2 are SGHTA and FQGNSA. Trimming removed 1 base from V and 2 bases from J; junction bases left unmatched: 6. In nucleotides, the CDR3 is TGTGCCAGCAGCTTAGGGTCTAGCGGGGGGGGCACCTACGAGCAGTACTTC. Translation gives CASSLGSSGGGTYEQYF.

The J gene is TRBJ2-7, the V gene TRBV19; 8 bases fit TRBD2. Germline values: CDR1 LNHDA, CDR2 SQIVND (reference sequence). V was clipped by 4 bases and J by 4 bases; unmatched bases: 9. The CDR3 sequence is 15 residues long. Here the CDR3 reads CASSTTSGGLYEQYF. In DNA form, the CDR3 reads TGTGCCAGTAGTACCACAAGCGGGGGACTGTACGAGCAGTACTTC.

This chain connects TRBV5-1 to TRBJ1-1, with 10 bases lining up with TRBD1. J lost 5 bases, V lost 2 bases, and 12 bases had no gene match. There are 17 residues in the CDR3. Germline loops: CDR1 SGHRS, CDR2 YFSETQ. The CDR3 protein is CASSFLWAGDRGTEAFF. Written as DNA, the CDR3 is TGCGCCAGCAGCTTTTTGTGGGCGGGGGACAGGGGAACTGAAGCTTTCTTT.

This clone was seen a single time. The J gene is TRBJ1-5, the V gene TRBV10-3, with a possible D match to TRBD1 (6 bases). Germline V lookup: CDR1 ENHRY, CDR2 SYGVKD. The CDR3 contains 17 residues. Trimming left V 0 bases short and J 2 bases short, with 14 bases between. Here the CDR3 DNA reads TGTGCCATCAGTGAGTCGAAGGGGGGGATAGGCAATCAGCCCCAGCATTTT. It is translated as CAISESKGGIGNQPQHF.

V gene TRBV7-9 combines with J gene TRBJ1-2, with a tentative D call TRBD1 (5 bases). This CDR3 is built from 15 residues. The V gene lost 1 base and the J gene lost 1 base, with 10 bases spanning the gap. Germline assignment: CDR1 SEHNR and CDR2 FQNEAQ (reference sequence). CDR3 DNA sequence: TGTGCCAGCAGCTTAGGCCGGGGGAGTAACTATGGCTACACCTTC. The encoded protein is CASSLGRGSNYGYTF.

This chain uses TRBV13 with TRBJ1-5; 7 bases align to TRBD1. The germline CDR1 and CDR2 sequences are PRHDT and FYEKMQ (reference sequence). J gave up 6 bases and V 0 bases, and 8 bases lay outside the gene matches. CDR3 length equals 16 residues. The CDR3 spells CASSLGLTGTGQPQHF. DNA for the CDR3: TGTGCCAGCAGCTTAGGCCTGACAGGGACCGGTCAGCCCCAGCATTTT.

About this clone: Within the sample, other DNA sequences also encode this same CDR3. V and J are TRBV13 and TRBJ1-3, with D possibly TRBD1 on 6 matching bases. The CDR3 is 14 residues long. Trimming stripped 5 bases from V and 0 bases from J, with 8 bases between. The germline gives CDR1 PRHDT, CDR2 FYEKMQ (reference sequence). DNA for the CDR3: TGTGCCAGCAGCCCGGACAGCTCTGGAAACACCATATATTTT. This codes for CASSPDSSGNTIYF.

The CDR3 protein is CASSRSSGGASSEQYF. CDR3 DNA: TGTGCCAGCAGCCGCTCTAGCGGGGGGGCCTCCAGCGAGCAGTACTTC. The chain is built from TRBV7-2 and TRBJ2-7; 12 bases fit TRBD2. The CDR3 is made up of 16 amino acids. The germline V gene has CDR1 SGHTA and CDR2 FQGNSA. Trimming cost V 5 bases and J 6 bases; bases outside gene matches: 11. Looking up the rest from reference TRBV7-2 and TRBJ2-7 gives the full variable domain: GAGVSQSPSNKVTEKGKDVELRCDPISGHTALYWYRQSLGQGLEFLIYFQGNSAPDKSGLPSDRFSAERTGGSVSTLTIQRTQQEDSAVYLCASSRSSGGASSEQYFGPGTRLTVT.

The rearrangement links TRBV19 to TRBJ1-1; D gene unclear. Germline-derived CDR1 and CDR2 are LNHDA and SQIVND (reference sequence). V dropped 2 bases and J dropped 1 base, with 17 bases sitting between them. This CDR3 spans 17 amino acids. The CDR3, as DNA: TGTGCCAGTAGTATAACAGCAATACGGGGAGGGAACACTGAAGCTTTCTTT. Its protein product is CASSITAIRGGNTEAFF.

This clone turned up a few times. CDR3 in amino acids: CASSPTTNYGYTF. The CDR3 nucleotides are TGTGCCAGCTCCCCGACTACCAACTATGGCTACACCTTC. This chain uses TRBV18 with TRBJ1-2, with no clear D. Trimming took off 6 bases at V and 2 bases at J, with 10 bases between the two ends. Germline lookup yields CDR1 KGHSH and CDR2 LQKENI. CDR3 length: 13 amino acids.

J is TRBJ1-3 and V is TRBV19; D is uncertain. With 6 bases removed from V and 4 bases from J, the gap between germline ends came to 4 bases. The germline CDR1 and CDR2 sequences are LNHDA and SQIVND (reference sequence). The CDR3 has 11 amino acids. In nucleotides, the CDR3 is TGTGCCAGTAGCAGGGGAAACACCATATATTTT. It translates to CASSRGNTIYF.

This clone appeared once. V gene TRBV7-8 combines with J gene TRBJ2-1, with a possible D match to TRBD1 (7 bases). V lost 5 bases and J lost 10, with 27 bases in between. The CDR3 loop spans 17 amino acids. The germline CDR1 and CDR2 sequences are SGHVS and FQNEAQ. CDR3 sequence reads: CASSPYGTITTGREQFF. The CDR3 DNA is TGTGCCAGCAGCCCATACGGCACCATTACGACAGGGAGGGAGCAGTTCTTC.

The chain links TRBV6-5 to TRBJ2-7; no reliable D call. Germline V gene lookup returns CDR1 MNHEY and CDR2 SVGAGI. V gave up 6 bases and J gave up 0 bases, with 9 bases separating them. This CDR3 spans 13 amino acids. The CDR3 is CASRTSHSYEQYF. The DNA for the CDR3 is TGTGCCAGCAGGACTTCCCACTCCTACGAGCAGTACTTC.

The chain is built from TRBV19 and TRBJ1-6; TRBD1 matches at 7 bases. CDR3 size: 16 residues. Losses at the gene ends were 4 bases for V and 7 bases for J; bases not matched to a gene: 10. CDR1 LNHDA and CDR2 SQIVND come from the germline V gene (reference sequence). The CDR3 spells CASSTVRGAWNSPLHF. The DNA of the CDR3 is TGTGCCAGTAGTACCGTCAGGGGGGCTTGGAATTCACCCCTCCACTTT.

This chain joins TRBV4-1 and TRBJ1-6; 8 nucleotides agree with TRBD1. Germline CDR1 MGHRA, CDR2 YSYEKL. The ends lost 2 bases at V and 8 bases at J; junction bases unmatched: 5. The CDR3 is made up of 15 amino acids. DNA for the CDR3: TGCGCCAGCAGCCAATCAGGGGGCAGGGATTCACCCCTCCACTTT. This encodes CASSQSGGRDSPLHF.

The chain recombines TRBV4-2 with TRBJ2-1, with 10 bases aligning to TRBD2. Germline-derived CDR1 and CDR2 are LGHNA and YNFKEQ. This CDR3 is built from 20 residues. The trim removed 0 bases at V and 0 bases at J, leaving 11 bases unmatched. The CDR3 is CASSQESMRLAGYSYNEQFF. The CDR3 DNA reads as TGTGCCAGCAGCCAAGAATCAATGAGACTAGCGGGTTACTCCTACAATGAGCAGTTCTTC.

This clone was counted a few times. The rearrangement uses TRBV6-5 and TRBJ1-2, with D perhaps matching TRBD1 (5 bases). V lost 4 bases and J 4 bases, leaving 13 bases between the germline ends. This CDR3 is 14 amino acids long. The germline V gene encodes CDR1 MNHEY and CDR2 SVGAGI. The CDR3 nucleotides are TGTGCCAGCAGTTTGGGGGGTAGAGGCTATGGCTACACCTTC. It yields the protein CASSLGGRGYGYTF.

CDR3 in amino acids: CATRGTPDGAQYF. The CDR3 coding sequence is TGTGCCACCCGCGGGACTCCCGATGGGGCCCAGTACTTC. The chain combines TRBV2 with TRBJ2-5, with D possibly being TRBD2 (6 bases). Germline CDR1 is SNHLY and CDR2 is FYNNEI. Trimming pared 10 bases from V and 9 bases from J, leaving 21 bases between. The CDR3 is made up of 13 amino acids.

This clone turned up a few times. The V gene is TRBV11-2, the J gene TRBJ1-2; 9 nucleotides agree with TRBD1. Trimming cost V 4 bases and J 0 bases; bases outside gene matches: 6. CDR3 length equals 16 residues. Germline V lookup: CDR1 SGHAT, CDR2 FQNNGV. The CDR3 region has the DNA TGTGCCAGCAGCTCTCCCGACAGGGGGACTAACTATGGCTACACCTTC. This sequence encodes CASSSPDRGTNYGYTF.

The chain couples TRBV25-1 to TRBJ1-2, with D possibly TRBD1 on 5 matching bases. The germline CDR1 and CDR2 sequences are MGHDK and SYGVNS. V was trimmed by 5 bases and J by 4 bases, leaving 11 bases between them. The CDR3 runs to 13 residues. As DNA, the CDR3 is TGTGCCAGCAGTAAACAGGTCGGCTATGGCTACACCTTC. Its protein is CASSKQVGYGYTF.

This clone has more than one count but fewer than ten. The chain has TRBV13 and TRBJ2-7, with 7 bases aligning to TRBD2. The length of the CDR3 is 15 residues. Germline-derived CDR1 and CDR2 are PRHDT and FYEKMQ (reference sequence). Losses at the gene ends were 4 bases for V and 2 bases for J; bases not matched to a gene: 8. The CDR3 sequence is CASSYLGGLAYEQYF. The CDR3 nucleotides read TGTGCCAGCAGCTATCTGGGGGGGTTGGCCTACGAGCAGTACTTC.

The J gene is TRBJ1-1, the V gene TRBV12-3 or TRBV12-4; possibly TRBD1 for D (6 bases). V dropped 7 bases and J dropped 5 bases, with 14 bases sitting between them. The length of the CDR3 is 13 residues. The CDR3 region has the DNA TGTGCCAGCAATCGGGGGGGCTGGACTGAAGCTTTCTTT. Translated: CASNRGGWTEAFF.

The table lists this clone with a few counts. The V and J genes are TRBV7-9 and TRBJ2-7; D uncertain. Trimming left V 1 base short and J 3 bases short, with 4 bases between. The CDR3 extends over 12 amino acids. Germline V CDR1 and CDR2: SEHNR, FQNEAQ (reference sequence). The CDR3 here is CASSLGDYEQYF. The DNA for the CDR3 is TGTGCCAGCAGCTTAGGAGACTACGAGCAGTACTTC.

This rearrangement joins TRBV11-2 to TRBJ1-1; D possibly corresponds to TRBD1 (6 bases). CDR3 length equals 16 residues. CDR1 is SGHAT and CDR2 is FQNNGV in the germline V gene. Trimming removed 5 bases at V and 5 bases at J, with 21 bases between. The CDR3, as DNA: TGTGCCAGCAGCCCCCTGGGTTCAGGGGTAGAAACTGAAGCTTTCTTT. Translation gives CASSPLGSGVETEAFF.

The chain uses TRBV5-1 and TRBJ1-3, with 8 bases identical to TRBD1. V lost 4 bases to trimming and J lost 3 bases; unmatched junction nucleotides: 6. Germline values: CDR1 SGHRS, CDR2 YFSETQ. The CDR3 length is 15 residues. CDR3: CASSPDRASGNTIYF. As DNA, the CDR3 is TGCGCCAGCAGCCCGGACAGGGCAAGTGGAAACACCATATATTTT.

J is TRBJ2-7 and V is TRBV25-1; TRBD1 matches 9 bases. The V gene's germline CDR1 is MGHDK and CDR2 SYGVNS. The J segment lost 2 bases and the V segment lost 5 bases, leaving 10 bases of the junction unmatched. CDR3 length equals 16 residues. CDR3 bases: TGTGCCAGCAGTCGTTGGGCCCGGGACAGGGCCTACGAGCAGTACTTC. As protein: CASSRWARDRAYEQYF.

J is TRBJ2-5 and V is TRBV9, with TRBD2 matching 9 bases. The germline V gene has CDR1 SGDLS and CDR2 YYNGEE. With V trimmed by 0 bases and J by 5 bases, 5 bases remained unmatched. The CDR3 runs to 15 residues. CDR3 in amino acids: CASSVGGGAGETQYF. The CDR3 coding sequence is TGTGCCAGCAGCGTAGGCGGGGGGGCAGGGGAGACCCAGTACTTC.